The next 26 T cell receptor beta chains were all read from a single sample in a study of shared clonotypes between healthy human individuals. Data came from immunoSEQ multiplex PCR; TCRdb stores just in-frame clones and leaves some out. The repertoire holds hundreds of thousands of clones, about 74% seen once, with 1.5% to 2% in the top ten. Sequenced sample: memory CD4+ T cells sorted from blood. Subset given: CD45RA-negative fraction. Receptors were obtained from a woman aged 25 to 39 in good health.

This chain connects TRBV5-1 to TRBJ2-1; D uncertain. The CDR3 runs to 11 residues. V was pared by 7 bases and J by 9 bases, with 11 bases between. Germline V lookup: CDR1 SGHRS, CDR2 YFSETQ. CDR3 sequence: CASSTPGEQFF. DNA of the CDR3: TGCGCCAGCTCAACCCCCGGTGAGCAGTTCTTC.

The rearrangement joins TRBV30 to TRBJ2-7, with 8 bases lining up with TRBD1. V shed 2 bases, J shed 6 bases, and the junction held 9 bases outside the gene matches. The CDR3 spans 14 residues. The V gene's germline CDR1 is GTSNPN and CDR2 SVGIG (reference sequence). This CDR3 reads CAWSTRQGKVEQYF. DNA for the CDR3: TGTGCCTGGAGTACGCGACAGGGGAAAGTCGAGCAGTACTTC.

CDR3 bases: TGTGCCAGCAGTCCCCAGGGGATTCTGAACACTGAAGCTTTCTTT. This codes for CASSPQGILNTEAFF. This chain uses TRBV2 with TRBJ1-1, with D possibly TRBD1 on 6 matching bases. Germline assignment: CDR1 SNHLY and CDR2 FYNNEI. V lost 5 bases and J 0 bases, leaving 13 bases between the germline ends. The CDR3 is 15 residues long.

CDR3 residues: CASQTGDNTGELFF. The CDR3 nucleotides read TGTGCCAGCCAGACAGGGGATAACACCGGGGAGCTGTTTTTT. V gene TRBV18 combines with J gene TRBJ2-2; 8 bases align to TRBD1. The CDR3 runs to 14 residues. The V and J ends lost 8 bases and 2 bases, in that order; junction bases with no gene match: 4. The germline CDR1 and CDR2 sequences are KGHSH and LQKENI.

A word on this clone: The sample carries other DNA sequences with the same CDR3. J is TRBJ2-3 and V is TRBV28; D might be TRBD1 (8 bases). The CDR3 runs 14 residues. Germline CDR1 MDHEN, CDR2 SYDVKM. Between the trimmed V and J ends, which lost 5 bases and 6 bases, there was a span of 15 bases. The CDR3, as DNA: TGTGCCAGCAGTCTAGGACAGGGAGGGGATACGCAGTATTTT. Amino acids: CASSLGQGGDTQYF. Combining the CDR3 with reference TRBV28 and TRBJ2-3 gives the whole variable domain DVKVTQSSRYLVKRTGEKVFLECVQDMDHENMFWYRQDPGLGLRLIYFSYDVKMKEKGDIPEGYSVSREKKERFSLILESASTNQTSMYLCASSLGQGGDTQYFGPGTRLTVL.

The rearrangement joins TRBV30 to TRBJ1-5; D is uncertain. The CDR3 has 12 residues. Trimming cost V 1 base and J 1 base, with 2 bases left between them. Germline V gives CDR1 GTSNPN, CDR2 SVGIG (reference sequence). CDR3 DNA: TGTGCCTGGAGTGGGAGCAATCAGCCCCAGCATTTT. It specifies CAWSGSNQPQHF. The complete variable domain, with remaining parts taken from reference TRBV30 and TRBJ1-5, reads SQTIHQWPATLVQPVGSPLSLECTVEGTSNPNLYWYRQAAGRGLQLLFYSVGIGQISSEVPQNLSASRPQDRQFILSSKKLLLSDSGFYLCAWSGSNQPQHFGDGTRLSIL.

V usage is TRBV7-6 and J usage is TRBJ2-1, with 9 bases fitting TRBD2. This CDR3 spans 18 amino acids. After removal of 1 base from V and 7 bases from J, the junction contained 14 bases not matched to a gene. The germline CDR1 and CDR2 sequences are SGHVS and FNYEAQ. The CDR3 DNA follows: TGTGCCAGCAGCTTAGGAGCGGGGGGAGCGGGAGTACGAAATGAGCAGTTCTTC. Protein sequence: CASSLGAGGAGVRNEQFF.

The chain joins TRBV2 to TRBJ2-2; D ambiguous. The CDR3 has 15 amino acids. The V end lost 3 bases, the J end lost 0 bases, and 8 bases lay between the germline ends. Germline V gives CDR1 SNHLY, CDR2 FYNNEI. The CDR3 DNA follows: TGTGCCAGCAGTGACGAAATAACGAACACCGGGGAGCTGTTTTTT. It encodes CASSDEITNTGELFF.

V usage is TRBV14 and J usage is TRBJ1-1; D unresolved. The V gene's germline CDR1 is SGHDN and CDR2 FVKESK. The CDR3 consists of 15 residues. V dropped 4 bases and J dropped 1 base, with 13 bases sitting between them. The CDR3 coding sequence is TGTGCCAGCAGCCGGGTAGTGAGTACGAACACTGAAGCTTTCTTT. This codes for CASSRVVSTNTEAFF.

This chain joins TRBV14 and TRBJ2-3, with D perhaps matching TRBD1 (6 bases). V gave up 2 bases and J gave up 1 base, with 13 bases separating them. Germline lookup yields CDR1 SGHDN and CDR2 FVKESK. The CDR3 length is 16 residues. CDR3 DNA: TGTGCCAGCAGCCAAACGACAGGTGGAGGCACAGATACGCAGTATTTT. Protein product: CASSQTTGGGTDTQYF.

The gene calls are TRBV6-5 and TRBJ1-3; D unresolved. The CDR3 totals 14 residues. V lost 7 bases and J lost 3, with 13 bases in between. CDR1 and CDR2 from the germline V gene are MNHEY and SVGAGI. The CDR3 sequence: CASTPRGFGNTIYF. CDR3 nucleotides: TGTGCCAGCACCCCCCGGGGTTTTGGAAACACCATATATTTT.

In its sample, this clone was seen many times. The sample carries other DNA sequences with the same CDR3. V and J are TRBV7-2 and TRBJ2-1, with D possibly TRBD2 on 6 matching bases. Germline V gives CDR1 SGHTA, CDR2 FQGNSA. The CDR3 length is 13 residues. V shed 3 bases and J shed 10 bases, with 13 bases lying between them. The CDR3 nucleotides are TGTGCCAGCAGCTTCGGGCGGGATCGGGAGCAGTTCTTC. Amino acids: CASSFGRDREQFF.

In this sample, this clone turned up a few times. This chain links TRBV10-2 with TRBJ1-2, with D hard to call. The germline V and J ends were trimmed by 3 bases and 8 bases, with 13 bases remaining between them. From germline, CDR1 is WSHSY and CDR2 SAAADI. The CDR3 is 13 residues long. The CDR3 DNA sequence: TGCGCCAGCAGTGATCCGGCTGGGGTGGGCTACACCTTC. Translation: CASSDPAGVGYTF.

The chain recombines TRBV28 with TRBJ2-3; 9 nucleotides agree with TRBD1. Trimming removed 3 bases from V and 4 bases from J; junction bases left unmatched: 8. The CDR3 is made up of 16 amino acids. Germline V CDR1 and CDR2: MDHEN, SYDVKM. This chain's CDR3 is CASSFPGQGYSDTQYF. In DNA, the CDR3 is TGTGCCAGCAGTTTTCCGGGACAGGGCTATTCAGATACGCAGTATTTT.

J is TRBJ2-3 and V is TRBV7-9, with 10 bases fitting TRBD1. CDR3 length: 15 amino acids. The V gene's germline CDR1 is SEHNR and CDR2 FQNEAQ (reference sequence). The V gene end was trimmed by 3 bases and the J gene end by 4 bases; junction bases not matched to a gene: 4. The CDR3 region is CASSFQGQGSDTQYF. The DNA for the CDR3 is TGTGCCAGCAGCTTCCAGGGACAGGGGTCAGATACGCAGTATTTT.

The J gene is TRBJ2-5, the V gene TRBV13, with D tentatively TRBD2 (5 bases). The CDR3 consists of 14 residues. Trimming took 5 bases from V and 6 from J, leaving 16 bases between them. The germline V gene encodes CDR1 PRHDT and CDR2 FYEKMQ (reference sequence). CDR3 in amino acids: CASSLGPGMKTQYF. In DNA, the CDR3 is TGTGCCAGCAGCCTCGGGCCGGGAATGAAGACCCAGTACTTC.

The chain joins TRBV19 to TRBJ2-5; D unclear. V lost 3 bases, J lost 2 bases, and 13 bases lay in between. There are 15 residues in the CDR3. Looked up from germline, CDR1 is LNHDA and CDR2 is SQIVND (reference sequence). As DNA, the CDR3 is TGTGCCAGTAGTATGTTGTGGGCAGAGCAAGAGACCCAGTACTTC. It specifies CASSMLWAEQETQYF.

The V and J genes are TRBV5-1 and TRBJ2-1; perhaps TRBD2 as D (6 bases). The germline V gene encodes CDR1 SGHRS and CDR2 YFSETQ. The CDR3 consists of 15 residues. V was pared by 0 bases and J by 4 bases, with 11 bases between. CDR3 protein: CASSLGIADYNEQFF. CDR3 nucleotide sequence: TGCGCCAGCAGCTTGGGAATAGCGGATTACAATGAGCAGTTCTTC.

The chain carries TRBV19 and TRBJ2-7; 9 nucleotides align to TRBD1. Trimming at V came to 5 bases and at J to 2 bases, leaving 10 bases not matched to a gene. CDR1 and CDR2 from the germline V gene are LNHDA and SQIVND (reference sequence). This CDR3 has 16 residues. CDR3 coding DNA: TGTGCCAGTAGTCCACGACAGGGGGGCACTCCCTACGAGCAGTACTTC. Its protein is CASSPRQGGTPYEQYF.

For this clone: This same CDR3 is encoded by further DNA sequences in the sample. The V call is TRBV15, the J call TRBJ2-7, with 10 bases aligning to TRBD1. Trimming took 1 base from V and 2 from J; bases not matched to a gene: 2. This CDR3 is built from 15 residues. Germline CDR1 is LNHNV and CDR2 is YYDKDF (reference sequence). The CDR3 nucleotides are TGTGCCACCAGCAGAGTTGGGACAGGGGCCTACGAGCAGTACTTC. Its translation is CATSRVGTGAYEQYF.

J is TRBJ2-3 and V is TRBV7-9; D is perhaps TRBD2 (6 bases). The CDR3 loop spans 17 amino acids. The V gene's germline CDR1 is SEHNR and CDR2 FQNEAQ (reference sequence). Trimming took off 2 bases at V and 6 bases at J, with 21 bases between the two ends. CDR3 DNA: TGTGCCAGCAGCTTAACCGGGACTCCCACGTTAGCGGATACGCAGTATTTT. The encoded protein is CASSLTGTPTLADTQYF.

Comment on this clone: The same CDR3 is also encoded by other DNA sequences in this sample. V gene TRBV2 combines with J gene TRBJ1-5; maybe TRBD1 (5 bases). CDR1 and CDR2 (germline): SNHLY, FYNNEI. Trimming stripped 6 bases from V and 4 bases from J, with 10 bases between. This CDR3 spans 13 amino acids. The CDR3 DNA is TGTGCCAGCAGGGGGACCGGGAATCAGCCCCAGCATTTT. This codes for CASRGTGNQPQHF.

This clone was detected ten times or more. CDR3 in amino acids: CASTRQGPYEQYF. The DNA for the CDR3 is TGTGCCAGCACCCGACAGGGGCCCTACGAGCAGTACTTC. The rearrangement joins TRBV6-5 to TRBJ2-7; 8 positions match TRBD1. After removal of 7 bases from V and 2 bases from J, the junction contained 4 bases not matched to a gene. The CDR3 consists of 13 residues. Germline assignment: CDR1 MNHEY and CDR2 SVGAGI.

The J gene is TRBJ2-1, the V gene TRBV7-2, with 7 positions matching TRBD2. V was clipped by 4 bases and J by 2 bases; unmatched bases: 2. Germline CDR1 is SGHTA and CDR2 is FQGNSA. This CDR3 has 14 residues. The CDR3 nucleotides are TGTGCCAGCAGCTCAGCGGGACCCTACAATGAGCAGTTCTTC. This gives the protein CASSSAGPYNEQFF.

The chain links TRBV29-1 to TRBJ2-7; 8 bases fit TRBD1. The J segment lost 5 bases and the V segment lost 6 bases, leaving 6 bases of the junction unmatched. CDR3 length: 12 amino acids. Germline V gene data show CDR1 as SQVTM and CDR2 as ANQGSEA. The CDR3 sequence is CSVKGQADEQYF. The CDR3 nucleotides read TGCAGCGTCAAGGGACAGGCCGACGAGCAGTACTTC.

For this clone: The sample holds other DNA sequences that translate to the same CDR3. The chain links TRBV5-1 to TRBJ2-5; D not resolved. There are 12 residues in the CDR3. Germline V gene sequence: CDR1 SGHRS, CDR2 YFSETQ. V lost 0 bases and J lost 5, with 5 bases in between. This CDR3 reads CASSLDGETQYF. CDR3 sequence (DNA): TGCGCCAGCAGCTTGGACGGGGAGACCCAGTACTTC.